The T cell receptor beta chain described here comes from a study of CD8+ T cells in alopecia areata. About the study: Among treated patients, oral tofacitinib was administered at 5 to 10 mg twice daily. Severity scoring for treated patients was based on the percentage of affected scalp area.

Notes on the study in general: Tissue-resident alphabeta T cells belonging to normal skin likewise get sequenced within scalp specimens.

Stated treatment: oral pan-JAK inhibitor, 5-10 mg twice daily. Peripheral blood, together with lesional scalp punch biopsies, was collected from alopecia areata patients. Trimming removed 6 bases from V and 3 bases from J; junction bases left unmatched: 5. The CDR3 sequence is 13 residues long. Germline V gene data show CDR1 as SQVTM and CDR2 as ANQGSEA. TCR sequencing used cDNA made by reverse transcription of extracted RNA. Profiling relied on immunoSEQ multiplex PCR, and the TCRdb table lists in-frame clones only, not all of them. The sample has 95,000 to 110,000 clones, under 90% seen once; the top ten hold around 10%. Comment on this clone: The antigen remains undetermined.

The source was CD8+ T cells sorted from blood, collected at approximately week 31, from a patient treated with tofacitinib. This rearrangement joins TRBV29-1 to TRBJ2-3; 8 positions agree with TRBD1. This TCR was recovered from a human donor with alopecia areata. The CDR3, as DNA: TGCAGCGTGACAGGGGTTGGAACAGATACGCAGTATTTT. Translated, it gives CSVTGVGTDTQYF.